This TCR beta chain was identified in a study of post-analysis software for immune sequencing data. About the study: Progressive-relapsing, secondary progressive and relapsing-remitting multiple sclerosis were among the disease courses included. Whole-study results and caveats: Patients carried four or five TRBV segments more frequently than controls did, and TRBV5-6, TRBV5-1 and TRBV20-1 were among them.

Tagging with unique molecular identifiers was a feature of the TCR beta cDNA libraries. Each batch of 1 to 10 million T cells produced around 460,000 cDNA molecules. TCRdb analysed the PCR reads with MiXCR anew, one entry per CDR3 protein. The table lists approximately 730,000 distinct CDR3 sequences, about 45% of them singletons, with approximately 5% in the top ten. Germline V gene lookup returns CDR1 LGHNA and CDR2 YSLEER. This CDR3 region has 15 residues. Of note for this clonotype: Its specificity is unknown.

The rearrangement joins TRBV4-3 to TRBJ2-5, with TRBD2 matching 7 bases. Matching the DNA end better, TRBJ2-7 makes the J call doubtful. Sequenced material: blood. This receptor was taken from a girl aged 10-17 years with multiple sclerosis. The CDR3 DNA sequence: TGCGCCAGCAGCTCCCGGTGGGCGGGAGTGAGCGAGCAGTACTTC. It encodes CASSSRWAGVSEQYF.